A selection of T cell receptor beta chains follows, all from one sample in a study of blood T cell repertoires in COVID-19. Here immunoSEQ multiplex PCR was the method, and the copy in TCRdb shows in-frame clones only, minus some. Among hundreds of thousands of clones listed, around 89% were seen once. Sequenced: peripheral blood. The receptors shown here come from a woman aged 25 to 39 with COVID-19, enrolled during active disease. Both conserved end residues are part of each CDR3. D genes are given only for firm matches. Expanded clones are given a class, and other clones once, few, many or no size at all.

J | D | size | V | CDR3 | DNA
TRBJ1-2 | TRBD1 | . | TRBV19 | CASKRTGAGYGYTF | TGTGCCAGTAAGAGGACAGGGGCGGGTTATGGCTACACCTTC
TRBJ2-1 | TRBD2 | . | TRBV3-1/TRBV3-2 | CASSQVSGSSYNEQFF | TGTGCCAGCAGCCAGGTTAGCGGGAGCTCCTACAATGAGCAGTTCTTC
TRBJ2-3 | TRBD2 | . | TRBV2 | CASTSVSGGGTDTQYF | TGTGCCAGCACTTCCGTTAGCGGGGGTGGCACAGATACGCAGTATTTT
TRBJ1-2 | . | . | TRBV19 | CASRVAGVTNYGYTF | TGTGCCAGTAGGGTCGCGGGGGTAACTAACTATGGCTACACCTTC
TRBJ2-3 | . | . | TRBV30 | CAWSVRAGIPDTQYF | TGTGCCTGGAGTGTAAGGGCCGGGATCCCAGATACGCAGTATTTT
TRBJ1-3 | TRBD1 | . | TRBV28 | CASSLWDRVGPGNTIYF | TGTGCCAGCAGTTTATGGGACAGGGTAGGACCTGGAAACACCATATATTTT
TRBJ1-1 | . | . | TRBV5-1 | CASSLGSVNTEAFF | TGCGCCAGCAGCTTGGGTTCCGTGAACACTGAAGCTTTCTTT
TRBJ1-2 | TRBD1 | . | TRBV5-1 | CASSLGRDRLNYGYTF | TGCGCCAGCAGCTTGGGCCGGGACAGGTTAAACTATGGCTACACCTTC
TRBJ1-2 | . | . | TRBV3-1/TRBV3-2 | CASSQGQGGGYTF | TGTGCCAGCAGCCAAGGGCAGGGTGGCGGCTACACCTTC
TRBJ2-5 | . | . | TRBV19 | CASSRDRIKETQYF | TGTGCCAGTAGTAGAGACAGGATTAAAGAGACCCAGTACTTC
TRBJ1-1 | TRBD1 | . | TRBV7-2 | CASSLARGQGPEAFF | TGTGCCAGCAGCTTAGCGCGAGGACAGGGCCCTGAAGCTTTCTTT
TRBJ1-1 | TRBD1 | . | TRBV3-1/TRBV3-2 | CASSQETGASGSNTEAFF | TGTGCCAGCAGCCAAGAGACAGGGGCGTCGGGCTCGAACACTGAAGCTTTCTTT
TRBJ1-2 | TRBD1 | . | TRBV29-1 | CSVEGTGNYGYTF | TGCAGCGTTGAGGGGACAGGGAACTATGGCTACACCTTC
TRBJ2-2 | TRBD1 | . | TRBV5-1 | CASSWGQGANTGELFF | TGCGCCAGCAGCTGGGGACAGGGGGCGAACACCGGGGAGCTGTTTTTT
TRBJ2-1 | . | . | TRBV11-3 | CASSLGSRVLNEQFF | TGTGCCAGCAGCTTAGGCAGCAGGGTGTTAAATGAGCAGTTCTTC
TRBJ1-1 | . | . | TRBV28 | CASHSDRMNTEAFF | TGTGCCAGCCACTCAGACAGGATGAACACTGAAGCTTTCTTT
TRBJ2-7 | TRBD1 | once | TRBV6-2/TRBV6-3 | CASSTRKTGTSYEQYF | TGTGCCAGCAGCACCAGGAAGACAGGGACCTCCTACGAGCAGTACTTC
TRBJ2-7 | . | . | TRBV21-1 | CASSPRGRGNEQYF | TGTGCCAGCAGCCCACGCGGCCGAGGGAACGAGCAGTACTTC
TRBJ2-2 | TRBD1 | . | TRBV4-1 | CASSQTDRGFAGELFF | TGCGCCAGCAGCCAAACCGACAGGGGGTTTGCCGGGGAGCTGTTTTTT
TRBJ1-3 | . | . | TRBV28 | CASSLGGVGNTIYF | TGTGCCAGCAGTTTAGGAGGGGTTGGAAACACCATATATTTT
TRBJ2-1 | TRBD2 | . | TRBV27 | CASRLTSGSYNEQFF | TGTGCCAGCAGGCTTACTAGCGGCTCCTACAATGAGCAGTTCTTC
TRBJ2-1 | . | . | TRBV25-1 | CASSDHHPSQGEQFF | TGTGCCAGCAGTGATCACCACCCCTCACAGGGAGAGCAGTTCTTC
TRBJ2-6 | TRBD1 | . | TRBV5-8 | CASSLTGAGANVLTF | TGTGCCAGCAGCCTCACAGGGGCCGGGGCCAACGTCCTGACTTTC
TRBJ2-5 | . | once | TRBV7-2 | CASRQGETQYF | TGTGCCAGCAGGCAGGGAGAGACCCAGTACTTC
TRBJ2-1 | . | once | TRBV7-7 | CASSAGSGVNEQFF | TGTGCTAGCAGCGCCGGGTCGGGAGTTAATGAGCAGTTCTTC
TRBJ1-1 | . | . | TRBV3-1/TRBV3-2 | CASSQENWRVGTEAFF | TGTGCCAGCAGCCAAGAGAATTGGAGGGTGGGAACTGAAGCTTTCTTT
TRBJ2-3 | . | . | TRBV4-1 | CASSQTPTGDTDTQYF | TGCGCCAGCAGCCAAACCCCTACGGGAGACACAGATACGCAGTATTTT